Each of the 21 T cell receptor beta chains below was sequenced from the same sample in a study of T cells in Graves' hyperthyroidism and ophthalmopathy. RNA transcripts served as the template for amplifying TCR beta CDR3 regions. During a first-round RT-PCR of the TCR CDR3, the HTBI primer set was used. TCRdb called the multiplex PCR reads again in MiXCR, with one record for every CDR3 protein. The profile shows under 300,000 distinct CDR3 sequences, around 13% of them singletons. The sample was blood. These receptors were taken from a woman aged 35 to 49 with Graves' hyperthyroidism.

This clonotype was recorded at least ten times. This chain links TRBV20-1 with TRBJ2-3, with TRBD2 matching 13 bases. The CDR3 loop spans 14 amino acids. Germline V gene data show CDR1 as DFQATT and CDR2 as SNEGSKA (reference sequence). After removal of 7 bases from V and 5 bases from J, the junction contained 6 bases not matched to a gene. Here the CDR3 reads CSGTSGREGDTQYF. DNA of the CDR3: TGCAGTGGGACTAGCGGGAGAGAGGGAGATACGCAGTATTTT.

The V call is TRBV7-2, the J call TRBJ2-1; 13 bases align to TRBD2. Looked up from germline, CDR1 is SGHTA and CDR2 is FQGNSA. J was trimmed by 2 bases and V by 5 bases; bases with no gene match: 6. CDR3 length: 17 residues. The CDR3 region is CASSRTSGSFTYNEQFF. In nucleotides, the CDR3 is TGTGCCAGCAGCCGGACTAGCGGGAGTTTCACCTACAATGAGCAGTTCTTC.

Details on this clonotype: This may stem from a read error, because a much larger clone lies one nucleotide away. The rearrangement uses TRBV7-9 and TRBJ2-3, with 9 bases lining up with TRBD2. CDR3 length: 16 amino acids. The V gene's germline CDR1 is SEHNR and CDR2 FQNEAQ (reference sequence). The CDR3 here is CASSPTSGRFTNTQYF. CDR3 in DNA: TGTGCCAGCAGCCCGACTAGCGGACGTTTCACAAATACGCAGTATTTT.

This clonotype was counted at least ten times. This sequence joins TRBV24-1 and TRBJ2-6; D uncertain. CDR1 is KGHDR, CDR2 SFDVKD, per germline. The CDR3 totals 16 residues. Between the trimmed V and J ends, which lost 5 bases and 0 bases, there was a span of 10 bases. CDR3 amino acids: CATSVGSNSGANVLTF. CDR3 coding DNA: TGTGCCACCAGTGTAGGCAGCAACTCTGGGGCCAACGTCCTGACTTTC.

This clonotype appeared a few times. The V call is TRBV18, the J call TRBJ2-7; TRBD2 matches 13 bases. This CDR3 has 14 amino acids. Trimming at V came to 6 bases and at J to 5 bases, leaving 4 bases not matched to a gene. The V gene's germline CDR1 is KGHSH and CDR2 LQKENI. The CDR3 DNA follows: TGTGCCAGCTCCGGGACTAGCGGGAAGGACGAGCAGTACTTC. Its translation: CASSGTSGKDEQYF.

This clonotype was seen more than once but under ten times. V is TRBV9 and J is TRBJ2-1, with a possible D match to TRBD2 (6 bases). Germline V gives CDR1 SGDLS, CDR2 YYNGEE. This CDR3 is 18 amino acids long. V lost 0 bases to trimming and J lost 0 bases, with 16 bases between them. CDR3 residues: CASSVVKWRGASYNEQFF. The DNA of the CDR3 is TGTGCCAGCAGCGTAGTAAAATGGCGGGGCGCCTCCTACAATGAGCAGTTCTTC.

This clonotype was recorded many times. V gene TRBV12-3 or TRBV12-4 combines with J gene TRBJ2-1; TRBD2 is a possible D gene (5 bases). V was pared by 7 bases and J by 0 bases, with 31 bases between. The CDR3 sequence is 21 residues long. The CDR3 region is CASNFLPLGRSLGSSYNEQFF. In DNA form, the CDR3 reads TGTGCCAGCAACTTTCTACCCCTCGGGCGATCGTTGGGGAGCTCCTACAATGAGCAGTTCTTC.

There are many counts of this clonotype. The V call is TRBV7-2, the J call TRBJ1-5; D may be TRBD1 (5 bases). V was shortened by 8 bases and J by 1 base, with 15 bases between the two germline ends. Per the germline V gene, CDR1 is SGHTA and CDR2 is FQGNSA. CDR3 length: 15 residues. This CDR3 reads CASGYGGRSNQPQHF. The CDR3, as DNA: TGTGCCAGCGGCTATGGGGGACGGAGCAATCAGCCCCAGCATTTT. The full variable domain, with the rest looked up from reference TRBV7-2 and TRBJ1-5, is GAGVSQSPSNKVTEKGKDVELRCDPISGHTALYWYRQSLGQGLEFLIYFQGNSAPDKSGLPSDRFSAERTGGSVSTLTIQRTQQEDSAVYLCASGYGGRSNQPQHFGDGTRLSIL.

There are many counts of this clonotype. The chain is built from TRBV28 and TRBJ2-1; 12 bases match TRBD2. V was pared by 0 bases and J by 7 bases, with 7 bases of the junction left unmatched. Looked up from germline, CDR1 is MDHEN and CDR2 is SYDVKM. The CDR3 extends over 17 amino acids. The CDR3 protein is CASSLWVGTSGQNEQFF. The DNA for the CDR3 is TGTGCCAGCAGTTTATGGGTAGGGACTAGCGGGCAGAATGAGCAGTTCTTC.

V is TRBV11-2 and J is TRBJ1-2; the match to TRBD1 covers 7 bases. This CDR3 is 12 amino acids long. Trimming took 5 bases from V and 7 from J; bases not matched to a gene: 4. Germline CDR1 is SGHAT and CDR2 is FQNNGV. CDR3 amino acids: CASSQDRSGYTF. The CDR3, as DNA: TGTGCCAGCAGCCAGGACAGGTCTGGCTACACCTTC.

This clonotype occurred many times. This chain uses TRBV2 with TRBJ1-4; tentative D call: TRBD1 (5 bases). V was trimmed by 1 base and J by 7 bases, leaving 16 bases between them. Per the germline V gene, CDR1 is SNHLY and CDR2 is FYNNEI. The CDR3 is 16 amino acids. This CDR3 reads CASSEDGYRRTEKLFF. CDR3 nucleotides: TGTGCCAGCAGTGAAGACGGGTACAGGAGGACTGAAAAACTGTTTTTT.

This clonotype appeared a few times. The rearrangement joins TRBV6-1 to TRBJ2-1; no clear D. Germline V gene data show CDR1 as MNHNS and CDR2 as SASEGT. The V end was cut by 2 bases, the J end by 3 bases, with 11 bases between. CDR3 size: 15 residues. The CDR3 loop is CASSEQRIGYNEQFF. CDR3 coding DNA: TGTGCCAGCAGTGAACAGAGGATAGGCTACAATGAGCAGTTCTTC.

About this clonotype: This may come from a read error, since a much larger clone is one base off. The chain links TRBV20-1 to TRBJ1-1, with D maybe TRBD1 (5 bases). The length of the CDR3 is 12 residues. Trimming removed 4 bases at V and 5 bases at J, with 11 bases between. CDR1 and CDR2 from the germline V gene are DFQATT and SNEGSKA (reference sequence). This CDR3 reads CSAIKGSTEAFF. CDR3 nucleotide sequence: TGCAGTGCTATTAAGGGGAGTACTGAAGCTTTCTTT.

The sample holds many counts of this clonotype. The CDR3 DNA sequence: TGCAGTGGGCAGGGGACGGGTGGCTACACCTTC. Its translation is CSGQGTGGYTF. J is TRBJ1-2 and V is TRBV20-1; tentative D call: TRBD1 (6 bases). The germline gives CDR1 DFQATT, CDR2 SNEGSKA (reference sequence). The CDR3 length is 11 residues. The V end lost 7 bases, the J end lost 7 bases, and 13 bases lay between the germline ends.

This clonotype was observed at least ten times. This chain uses TRBV5-1 with TRBJ1-3; 8 bases agree with TRBD1. CDR1 SGHRS and CDR2 YFSETQ come from the germline V gene. This CDR3 region has 14 residues. With V trimmed by 3 bases and J by 8 bases, 7 bases remained unmatched. The CDR3 here is CASSSGQVSDTIYF. CDR3 bases: TGCGCCAGCAGCTCGGGACAGGTTAGCGACACCATATATTTT.

In this sample, this clonotype turned up many times. The rearrangement joins TRBV28 to TRBJ2-1; 9 bases align to TRBD1. The J segment lost 3 bases and the V segment lost 6 bases, leaving 3 bases of the junction unmatched. The germline V gene has CDR1 MDHEN and CDR2 SYDVKM. The CDR3 is 14 amino acids. The chain's CDR3 is CASSYRGHYNEQFF. CDR3 DNA: TGTGCCAGCAGCTACAGGGGGCACTACAATGAGCAGTTCTTC. The full variable domain, completed using reference TRBV28 and TRBJ2-1, is DVKVTQSSRYLVKRTGEKVFLECVQDMDHENMFWYRQDPGLGLRLIYFSYDVKMKEKGDIPEGYSVSREKKERFSLILESASTNQTSMYLCASSYRGHYNEQFFGPGTRLTVL.

This clonotype has a count of ten or more. The chain employs TRBV2 and TRBJ2-7; no definite D call. Germline assignment: CDR1 SNHLY and CDR2 FYNNEI. V dropped 6 bases and J dropped 4 bases, with 19 bases sitting between them. CDR3 length: 15 residues. Here the CDR3 DNA reads TGTGCCAGCAGCGTCGCAAGGGATGCTCCTTACGAGCAGTACTTC. It is translated as CASSVARDAPYEQYF.

This clonotype was counted many times. V usage is TRBV7-2 and J usage is TRBJ2-2, with no clear D. Germline CDR1 SGHTA, CDR2 FQGNSA. The germline V and J ends were trimmed by 0 bases and 8 bases, with 10 bases remaining between them. The CDR3 consists of 14 residues. CDR3 sequence: CASSLAALSGELFF. CDR3 DNA: TGTGCCAGCAGCTTAGCTGCCTTATCGGGGGAGCTGTTTTTT.

This clonotype was seen ten or more times. This chain uses TRBV20-1 with TRBJ2-7, with TRBD2 matching over 13 bases. V shed 6 bases and J 4 bases; nucleotides not matched to a gene: 9. The CDR3 extends over 15 amino acids. In germline, CDR1 is DFQATT, CDR2 SNEGSKA (reference sequence). CDR3 protein: CSATRTSGRGYEQYF. In nucleotides, the CDR3 is TGCAGTGCCACGCGGACTAGCGGGAGAGGTTACGAGCAGTACTTC.

In its sample, this clonotype was seen many times. J is TRBJ2-1 and V is TRBV6-1; D is uncertain. V lost 1 base to trimming and J lost 9 bases, with 19 bases between them. The length of the CDR3 is 16 residues. The germline gives CDR1 MNHNS, CDR2 SASEGT. This chain's CDR3 is CASSEGYSLTGSEQFF. The CDR3 nucleotides are TGTGCCAGCAGTGAAGGGTATAGCCTAACGGGCAGTGAGCAGTTCTTC.

This clonotype was seen many times. The V call is TRBV28, the J call TRBJ2-1, with TRBD2 matching 7 bases. Germline V gives CDR1 MDHEN, CDR2 SYDVKM. The ends lost 2 bases at V and 1 base at J; junction bases unmatched: 5. This CDR3 contains 16 residues. The CDR3, as DNA: TGTGCCAGCAGTTTAGGCGGGAGTAGGTCCTACAATGAGCAGTTCTTC. Amino acid sequence: CASSLGGSRSYNEQFF.